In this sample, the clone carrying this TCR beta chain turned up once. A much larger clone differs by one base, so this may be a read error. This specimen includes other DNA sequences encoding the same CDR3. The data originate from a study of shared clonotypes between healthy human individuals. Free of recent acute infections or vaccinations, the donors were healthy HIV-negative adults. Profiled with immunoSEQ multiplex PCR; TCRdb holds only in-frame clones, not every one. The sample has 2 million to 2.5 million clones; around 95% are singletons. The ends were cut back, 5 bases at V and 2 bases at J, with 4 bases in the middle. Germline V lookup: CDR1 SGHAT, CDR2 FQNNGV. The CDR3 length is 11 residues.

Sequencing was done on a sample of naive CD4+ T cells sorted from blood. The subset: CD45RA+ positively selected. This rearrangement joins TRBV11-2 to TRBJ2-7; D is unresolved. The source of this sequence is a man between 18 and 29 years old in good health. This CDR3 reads CASSAAYEQYF. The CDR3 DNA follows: TGTGCCAGCAGCGCCGCCTACGAGCAGTACTTC.